Below, 10 T cell receptor beta chains from the same sample are listed, as sequenced in a study of T cells after yellow fever vaccination (dated by TCRdb to between 2017 and 2020). The sample's treatment or condition label, decoded: live attenuated yellow fever vaccine strain. Library generation was performed with 5' RACE. Sequencing relied on an Illumina HiSeq 2500. In TCRdb, the public reads were trimmed at Q25 with fastp and aligned with MiXCR, with productive beta chains retained. Merged by CDR3 protein, the rows form single entries marked with the most common genes and DNA. The sample table records around 550,000 distinct CDR3 sequences; about 19% of these occur just once. Roughly an eighth of the sample goes to the ten largest clones. Material: PBMCs, obtained 15 days after the yellow fever booster vaccination. The receptor set was obtained from a man in his thirties or forties who received the YFV17D yellow fever vaccine.

The chain has TRBV30 and TRBJ2-6; D gene unclear. There are 13 residues in the CDR3. Germline loops: CDR1 GTSNPN, CDR2 SVGIG (reference sequence). With 1 base removed from V and 3 bases from J, the gap between germline ends came to 4 bases. CDR3: CAWSGLGANVLTF. DNA for the CDR3: TGTGCCTGGAGTGGTCTTGGGGCCAACGTCCTGACTTTC.

The chain carries TRBV4-3 and TRBJ2-1; TRBD2 matches 8 bases. The CDR3 runs 17 residues. V dropped 0 bases and J dropped 9; count of bases not matched to a gene: 13. From germline, CDR1 is LGHNA and CDR2 YSLEER. CDR3 sequence reads: CASSQDLASGRKGEQFF. Written as DNA, the CDR3 is TGCGCCAGCAGCCAAGACCTCGCGAGCGGGAGAAAGGGTGAGCAGTTCTTC.

This clonotype was observed a few times. This rearrangement joins TRBV20-1 to TRBJ2-1; 10 bases are a match to TRBD2. The germline V gene encodes CDR1 DFQATT and CDR2 SNEGSKA (reference sequence). The length of the CDR3 is 15 residues. V gave up 1 base and J gave up 8 bases; unmatched junction bases: 8. The CDR3 region is CSARALAGVLDEQFF. As DNA, the CDR3 is TGCAGTGCTAGAGCCCTAGCGGGAGTATTGGATGAGCAGTTCTTC.

In its sample, this clonotype was seen a few times. J is TRBJ1-3 and V is TRBV12-3 or TRBV12-4; 7 bases line up with TRBD1. Germline trimming cut 5 bases from V and 11 bases from J; bases unmatched to any gene: 6. The CDR3 has 12 amino acids. The CDR3 loop is CASSPRQGPIYF. The CDR3 coding sequence is TGTGCCAGCAGTCCGAGACAGGGACCCATATATTTT.

This clonotype appeared a single time. The CDR3 sequence is CASSPYSGTGNEQYF. The CDR3 DNA reads as TGTGCCAGCAGCCCATACTCCGGGACAGGGAACGAGCAGTACTTC. The chain uses TRBV5-4 and TRBJ2-7; TRBD1 agrees at 9 bases. V was pared by 4 bases and J by 5 bases, with 10 bases of the junction left unmatched. The CDR3 consists of 15 residues. CDR1 is SGHNT, CDR2 YYREEE, per germline (reference sequence). Variable domain in full (rest from reference TRBV5-4 and TRBJ2-7): ETGVTQSPTHLIKTRGQQVTLRCSSQSGHNTVSWYQQALGQGPQFIFQYYREEENGRGNFPPRFSGLQFPNYSSELNVNALELDDSALYLCASSPYSGTGNEQYFGPGTRLTVT.

The V gene is TRBV20-1, the J gene TRBJ2-1; D may be TRBD2 (6 bases). Per the germline V gene, CDR1 is DFQATT and CDR2 is SNEGSKA (reference sequence). CDR3 length equals 14 residues. V lost 1 base and J lost 3, with 10 bases in between. The DNA of the CDR3 is TGCAGTGCTAGAGGGGACTCGCTCTACAATGAGCAGTTCTTC. It codes for CSARGDSLYNEQFF.

This clonotype showed up just once. This chain uses TRBV6-5 with TRBJ2-6; no definite D call. Germline lookup yields CDR1 MNHEY and CDR2 SVGAGI. The CDR3 has 17 residues. Trimming shortened V by 4 bases and J by 2 bases, and 15 bases separated the two germline ends. The CDR3 loop reads CASSSPGRTPGANVLTF. The DNA for the CDR3 is TGTGCCAGCAGTTCTCCGGGCAGGACCCCTGGGGCCAACGTCCTGACTTTC.

This clonotype was counted only a few times. This chain connects TRBV7-2 to TRBJ2-1, with 9 bases that match TRBD2. Looked up from germline, CDR1 is SGHTA and CDR2 is FQGNSA. This CDR3 has 15 amino acids. The V gene end was trimmed by 1 base and the J gene end by 7 bases; junction bases not matched to a gene: 5. This CDR3 is CASSLGSGSANEQFF. CDR3 in DNA: TGTGCCAGCAGCTTAGGTAGCGGGAGTGCGAATGAGCAGTTCTTC. The whole variable domain, remainder taken from reference TRBV7-2 and TRBJ2-1, is GAGVSQSPSNKVTEKGKDVELRCDPISGHTALYWYRQSLGQGLEFLIYFQGNSAPDKSGLPSDRFSAERTGGSVSTLTIQRTQQEDSAVYLCASSLGSGSANEQFFGPGTRLTVL.

This clonotype was seen only a few times. This chain joins TRBV20-1 and TRBJ2-6; D ambiguous. Germline CDR1 is DFQATT and CDR2 is SNEGSKA (reference sequence). The CDR3 extends over 15 amino acids. V lost 5 bases to trimming and J lost 1 base, with 12 bases between them. CDR3 in DNA: TGCAGTGCTGCCTCTAGGAGTTCTGGGGCCAACGTCCTGACTTTC. Protein: CSAASRSSGANVLTF.

CDR3 DNA sequence: TGTGCCAGCAGCTTCGGTGCTGACGGGAGGGTCTACGAGCAGTACTTC. Protein product: CASSFGADGRVYEQYF. J is TRBJ2-7 and V is TRBV7-6, with 8 bases that match TRBD2. With V trimmed by 3 bases and J by 3 bases, 10 bases remained unmatched. Germline V gene sequence: CDR1 SGHVS, CDR2 FNYEAQ. CDR3 length equals 16 residues.